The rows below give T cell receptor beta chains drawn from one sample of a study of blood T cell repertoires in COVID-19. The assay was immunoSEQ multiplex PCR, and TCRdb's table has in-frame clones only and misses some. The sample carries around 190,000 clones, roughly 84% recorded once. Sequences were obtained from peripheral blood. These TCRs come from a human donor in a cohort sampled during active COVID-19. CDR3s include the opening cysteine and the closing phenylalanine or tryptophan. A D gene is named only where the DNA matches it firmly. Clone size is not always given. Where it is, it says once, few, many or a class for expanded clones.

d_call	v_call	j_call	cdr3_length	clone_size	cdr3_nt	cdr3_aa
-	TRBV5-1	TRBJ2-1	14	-	TGCGCCAGCAGGACGGGAGCAGGGTACAATGAGCAGTTCTTC	CASRTGAGYNEQFF
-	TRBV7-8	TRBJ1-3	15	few	TGTGCCAGCAGCCACTCCGACATCCACGGAAACACCATATATTTT	CASSHSDIHGNTIYF
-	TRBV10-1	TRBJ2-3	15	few	TGCGCCAGCAGTGAGTCGCCCGGGAGAGGAGATACGCAGTATTTT	CASSESPGRGDTQYF
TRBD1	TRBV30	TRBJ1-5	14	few	TGTGCCTGGAGCAGGGGGCGTCTTAATCAGCCCCAGCATTTT	CAWSRGRLNQPQHF
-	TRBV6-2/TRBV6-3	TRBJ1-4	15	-	TGTGCCAGCAGTTACTTTTTAGGGGCTAATGAAAAACTGTTTTTT	CASSYFLGANEKLFF
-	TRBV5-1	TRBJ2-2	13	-	TGCGCCAGCAGCCTTCCGACAGCGGGGGAGCTGTTTTTT	CASSLPTAGELFF
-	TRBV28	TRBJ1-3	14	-	TGTGCCAGCAAACGGGAACTCTCTGGAAACACCATATATTTT	CASKRELSGNTIYF
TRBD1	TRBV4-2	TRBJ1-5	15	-	TGTGCCAGCAGCCAATTGACAGGGAAGGGTCAGCCCCAGCATTTT	CASSQLTGKGQPQHF
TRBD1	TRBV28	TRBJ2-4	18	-	TGTGCCAGCAGTTTTGAGTCAGGGGGTTATCTAGCCAAAAACATTCAGTACTTC	CASSFESGGYLAKNIQYF
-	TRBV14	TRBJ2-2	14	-	TGTGCCAGCAGCCCTCCAGCGAACACCGGGGAGCTGTTTTTT	CASSPPANTGELFF
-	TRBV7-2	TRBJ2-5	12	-	TGTGCCAGCAGCTTAGCCTACGAGACCCAGTACTTC	CASSLAYETQYF
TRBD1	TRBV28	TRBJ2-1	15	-	TGTGCCAGCAGCAGTCCGGGACAGGGGGACAATGAGCAGTTCTTC	CASSSPGQGDNEQFF
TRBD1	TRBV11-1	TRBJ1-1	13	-	TGTGCCAGCAGCCGGACAGGGGGCACTGAAGCTTTCTTT	CASSRTGGTEAFF
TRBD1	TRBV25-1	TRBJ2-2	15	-	TGTGCCAGCAGTGGACAGGGGTCGAACACCGGGGAGCTGTTTTTT	CASSGQGSNTGELFF
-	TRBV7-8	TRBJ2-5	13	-	TGTGCCAGCAGCTTAGAATTGGAGGAGACCCAGTACTTC	CASSLELEETQYF
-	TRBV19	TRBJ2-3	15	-	TGTGCCAGTAGTATTTCGTCGGGAAACACAGATACGCAGTATTTT	CASSISSGNTDTQYF
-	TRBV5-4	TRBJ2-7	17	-	TGTGCCAGCAGCTTGTATCCCAGCGGGTCCCCCCCCTACGAGCAGTACTTC	CASSLYPSGSPPYEQYF